Each of the 18 T cell receptor beta chains below was sequenced from the same sample in a study of shared T cell receptors in the human thymus (dated by TCRdb to about 2021). Library creation used the immunoSEQ multiplex PCR assay. The source is immuneACCESS, and TCRdb retained only in-frame sequences with V and J called. Part of the clones is not carried over; for the studies checked, unresolved V genes explain less than half of this, and the remainder is unexplained. This sample gives 700,000 to 750,000 clones in total; around 85% of them show up just once. The biggest ten clones account for around 0.01% of the sample. The same data also contributed to another study, on human thymus T cells.

The sample comprised thymocytes. These receptors all come from a girl less than two years old with a congenital heart defect. Donor details come from another sample of the same person, matched by shared clones.

There are a few counts of this clone. The rearrangement joins TRBV28 to TRBJ1-2; no clear D gene. CDR3 length equals 14 residues. Germline lookup yields CDR1 MDHEN and CDR2 SYDVKM. Trimming left V 3 bases short and J 5 bases short, with 13 bases between. CDR3 protein: CASSFLFRGYGYTF. CDR3 nucleotide sequence: TGTGCCAGCAGTTTCTTGTTTCGGGGTTATGGCTACACCTTC.

The chain carries TRBV15 and TRBJ2-3, with D maybe TRBD1 (5 bases). The CDR3 is made up of 16 amino acids. V lost 1 base to trimming and J lost 0 bases, with 11 bases between them. Germline lookup yields CDR1 LNHNV and CDR2 YYDKDF (reference sequence). The CDR3 region has the DNA TGTGCCACCAGCAGAGTCCCCAGGGAAAGCACAGATACGCAGTATTTT. Encoded protein: CATSRVPRESTDTQYF. The whole variable domain, filled in from reference TRBV15 and TRBJ2-3, reads DAMVIQNPRYQVTQFGKPVTLSCSQTLNHNVMYWYQQKSSQAPKLLFHYYDKDFNNEADTPDNFQSRRPNTSFCFLDIRSPGLGDTAMYLCATSRVPRESTDTQYFGPGTRLTVL.

This rearrangement joins TRBV5-5 to TRBJ1-2; D gene ambiguous. The CDR3 loop spans 15 amino acids. V shed 0 bases and J shed 4 bases, with 13 bases lying between them. The germline CDR1 and CDR2 sequences are SGHKS and YYEKEE (reference sequence). The CDR3 here is CASSLGYCPSYGYTF. The DNA for the CDR3 is TGTGCCAGCAGCTTGGGATACTGTCCTTCCTATGGCTACACCTTC.

This sequence joins TRBV28 and TRBJ1-2; possible D gene TRBD1, 6 bases. The germline V and J ends were trimmed by 6 bases and 6 bases, with 29 bases remaining between them. The germline V gene encodes CDR1 MDHEN and CDR2 SYDVKM. The CDR3 spans 18 residues. This CDR3 is CASRPDGGGAVKFDGYTF. CDR3 in DNA: TGTGCCAGCAGGCCAGACGGGGGGGGCGCAGTGAAGTTTGATGGCTACACCTTC.

This chain connects TRBV28 to TRBJ1-4; D perhaps matches TRBD1 (6 bases). V was clipped by 7 bases and J by 0 bases, with 21 bases between them. The CDR3 length is 18 residues. CDR1 is MDHEN and CDR2 is SYDVKM in the germline V gene. The DNA of the CDR3 is TGTGCCAGCAAGCCCGAGGACAGAACCTCTTCAACTAATGAAAAACTGTTTTTT. Its translation: CASKPEDRTSSTNEKLFF.

The genes are TRBV2 and TRBJ1-2; possibly TRBD1 for D (5 bases). This CDR3 contains 15 residues. Germline assignment: CDR1 SNHLY and CDR2 FYNNEI. Trimming removed 6 bases at V and 5 bases at J, with 19 bases between. This CDR3 reads CASRRTYRNFYGYTF. The CDR3 DNA follows: TGTGCCAGCAGGAGAACATACAGGAATTTTTATGGCTACACCTTC.

This clone has only one observation. The rearrangement links TRBV23-1 to TRBJ1-2, with D possibly TRBD1 on 6 matching bases. TRBV23-1 qualifies as an ORF whose function is uncertain. This CDR3 is 15 amino acids long. V lost 7 bases and J 4 bases, leaving 19 bases between the germline ends. This CDR3 is CASTITGSRFYGYTF. The CDR3 bases are TGCGCCAGCACGATTACAGGGTCACGATTCTATGGCTACACCTTC.

The V gene is TRBV6-5, the J gene TRBJ1-5, with D hard to call. Trimming shortened V by 2 bases and J by 6 bases, and 11 bases separated the two germline ends. In germline, CDR1 is MNHEY, CDR2 SVGAGI. The CDR3 is 14 residues long. The CDR3 region is CASSYEGRTQPQHF. CDR3 in DNA: TGTGCCAGCAGTTACGAGGGTCGGACTCAGCCCCAGCATTTT.

The CDR3 DNA reads as TGTGCCACCAGCAGGCTAAGGACAGCCGGGGTAGGCTACACCTTC. Its protein product is CATSRLRTAGVGYTF. The V call is TRBV15, the J call TRBJ1-2; D is possibly TRBD1 (6 bases). The CDR3 contains 15 residues. CDR1 is LNHNV, CDR2 YYDKDF, per germline (reference sequence). Trimming shortened V by 3 bases and J by 8 bases, and 19 bases separated the two germline ends.

The V and J genes are TRBV21-1 and TRBJ1-2; TRBD1, the D gene given by the table, was not confirmed from the DNA. TRBV21-1 is flagged as a pseudogene. The CDR3 covers 13 residues. The CDR3 spells CASSKDRGRIGTF. CDR3 in DNA: TGTGCCAGCAGCAAAGACAGGGGGCGTATAGGCACCTTC.

This chain uses TRBV9 with TRBJ2-5; 7 bases fit TRBD1. Germline V gives CDR1 SGDLS, CDR2 YYNGEE. The CDR3 is made up of 14 amino acids. V shed 3 bases and J 6 bases; nucleotides not matched to a gene: 8. CDR3 loop: CASSETGRAKTQYF. CDR3 DNA sequence: TGTGCCAGCAGCGAGACAGGGCGAGCAAAGACCCAGTACTTC.

This sequence joins TRBV18 and TRBJ2-3, with 15 bases identical to TRBD2. Trimming at V came to 6 bases and at J to 1 base, leaving 5 bases not matched to a gene. The CDR3 covers 17 residues. Germline values: CDR1 KGHSH, CDR2 LQKENI. The CDR3 nucleotides are TGTGCCAGCTCGTACGGACTAGCGGGGGGGCGCACAGATACGCAGTATTTT. Its translation is CASSYGLAGGRTDTQYF.

The V gene is TRBV6-1, the J gene TRBJ1-3; 8 nucleotides match TRBD1. The CDR3 covers 15 residues. Germline trimming cut 2 bases from V and 4 bases from J; bases unmatched to any gene: 4. CDR1 is MNHNS and CDR2 is SASEGT in the germline V gene. CDR3 DNA sequence: TGTGCCAGCAGTGAAACGGGGACAGGAGGAAACACCATATATTTT. Its protein is CASSETGTGGNTIYF.

This rearrangement joins TRBV9 to TRBJ1-1, with a tentative D call TRBD1 (5 bases). CDR1 and CDR2 (germline): SGDLS, YYNGEE. The CDR3 spans 19 residues. V was cut by 0 bases and J by 3 bases, with 24 bases left in between. CDR3 amino acids: CASSVGMPGPVSGHTEAFF. As DNA, the CDR3 is TGTGCCAGCAGCGTAGGGATGCCGGGACCGGTAAGCGGGCACACTGAAGCTTTCTTT.

This clone was recorded once. The V call is TRBV6-5, the J call TRBJ2-1; D not resolved. Trimming removed 7 bases at V and 0 bases at J, with 13 bases between. The CDR3 extends over 15 amino acids. Germline lookup yields CDR1 MNHEY and CDR2 SVGAGI. The CDR3 region is CASNHELSSYNEQFF. In DNA, the CDR3 is TGTGCCAGCAACCATGAGTTGAGCTCCTACAATGAGCAGTTCTTC.

In its sample, this clone was seen once. The chain combines TRBV28 with TRBJ1-4; TRBD1 agrees at 10 bases. CDR3 size: 16 residues. The V gene end was trimmed by 5 bases and the J gene end by 2 bases; junction bases not matched to a gene: 5. Germline values: CDR1 MDHEN, CDR2 SYDVKM. CDR3 amino acids: CASSDRGPGTNEKLFF. DNA of the CDR3: TGTGCCAGCAGTGACAGGGGGCCCGGGACTAATGAAAAACTGTTTTTT.

The rearrangement uses TRBV7-2 and TRBJ2-3, with TRBD1 identical over 9 bases. The length of the CDR3 is 19 residues. Germline CDR1 SGHTA, CDR2 FQGNSA. V trimming: 2 bases; J trimming: 4 bases; junction bases outside the gene matches: 16. This chain's CDR3 is CASSLSPRDRETYADTQYF. Written as DNA, the CDR3 is TGTGCCAGCAGCTTAAGCCCGCGGGACAGGGAAACTTATGCAGATACGCAGTATTTT.

The V gene is TRBV6-5, the J gene TRBJ2-7, with D maybe TRBD2 (7 bases). Trimming pared 4 bases from V and 5 bases from J, leaving 9 bases between. The germline V gene has CDR1 MNHEY and CDR2 SVGAGI. The CDR3 extends over 12 amino acids. CDR3 sequence: CASSWGGHEQYF. The CDR3, as DNA: TGTGCCAGCAGTTGGGGGGGCCACGAGCAGTACTTC.